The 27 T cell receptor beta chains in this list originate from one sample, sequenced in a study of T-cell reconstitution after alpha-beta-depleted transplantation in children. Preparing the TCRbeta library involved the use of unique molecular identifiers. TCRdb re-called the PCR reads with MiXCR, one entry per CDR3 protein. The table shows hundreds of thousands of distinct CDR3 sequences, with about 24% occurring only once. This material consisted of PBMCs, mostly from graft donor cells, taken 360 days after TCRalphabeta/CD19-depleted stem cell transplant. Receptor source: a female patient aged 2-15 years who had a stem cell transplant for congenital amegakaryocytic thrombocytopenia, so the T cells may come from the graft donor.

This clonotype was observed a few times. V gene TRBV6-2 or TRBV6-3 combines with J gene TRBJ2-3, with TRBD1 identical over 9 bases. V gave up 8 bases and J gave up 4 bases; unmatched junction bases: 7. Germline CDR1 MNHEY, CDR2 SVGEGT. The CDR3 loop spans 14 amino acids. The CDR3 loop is CASLDTGGPDTQYF. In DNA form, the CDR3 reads TGTGCCAGCCTCGATACAGGGGGCCCAGATACGCAGTATTTT.

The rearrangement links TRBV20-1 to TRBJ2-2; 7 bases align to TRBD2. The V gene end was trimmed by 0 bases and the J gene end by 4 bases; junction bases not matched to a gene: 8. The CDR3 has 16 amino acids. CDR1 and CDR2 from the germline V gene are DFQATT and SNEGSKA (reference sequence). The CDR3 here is CSAREMFGGGTGELFF. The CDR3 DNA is TGCAGTGCTAGAGAGATGTTTGGCGGGGGCACCGGGGAGCTGTTTTTT.

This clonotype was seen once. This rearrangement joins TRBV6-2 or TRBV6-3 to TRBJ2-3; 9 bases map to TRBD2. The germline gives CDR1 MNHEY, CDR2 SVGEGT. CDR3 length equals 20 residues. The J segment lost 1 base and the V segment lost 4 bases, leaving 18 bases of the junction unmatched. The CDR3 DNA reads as TGTGCCAGCAGTTCTGCCGGTGTTTCAGGGACTAGCATCGGCACAGATACGCAGTATTTT. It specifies CASSSAGVSGTSIGTDTQYF.

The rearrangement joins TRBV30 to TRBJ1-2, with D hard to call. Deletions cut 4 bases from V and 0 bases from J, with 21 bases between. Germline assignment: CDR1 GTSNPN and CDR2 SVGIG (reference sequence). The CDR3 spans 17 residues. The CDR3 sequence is CAWNRWSGRRTNYGYTF. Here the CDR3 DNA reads TGTGCCTGGAATAGATGGTCAGGACGCCGTACTAACTATGGCTACACCTTC.

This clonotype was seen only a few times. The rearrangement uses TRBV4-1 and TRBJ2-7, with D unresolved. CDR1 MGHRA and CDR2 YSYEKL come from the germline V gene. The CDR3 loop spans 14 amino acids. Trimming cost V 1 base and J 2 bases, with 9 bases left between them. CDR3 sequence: CASSQVYGTYEQYF. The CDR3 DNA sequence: TGCGCCAGCAGCCAAGTATACGGAACCTACGAGCAGTACTTC.

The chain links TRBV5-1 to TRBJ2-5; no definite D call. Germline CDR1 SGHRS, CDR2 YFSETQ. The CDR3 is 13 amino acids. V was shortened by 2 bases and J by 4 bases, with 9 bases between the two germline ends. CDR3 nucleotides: TGCGCCAGCAGCTTAACACAATTAGAGACCCAGTACTTC. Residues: CASSLTQLETQYF.

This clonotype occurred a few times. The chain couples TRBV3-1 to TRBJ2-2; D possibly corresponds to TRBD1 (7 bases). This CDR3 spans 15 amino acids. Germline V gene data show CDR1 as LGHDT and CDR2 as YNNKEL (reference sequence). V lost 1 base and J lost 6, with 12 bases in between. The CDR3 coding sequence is TGTGCCAGCAGCCAAGTGGGACAGCGGGCCGGGGAGCTGTTTTTT. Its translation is CASSQVGQRAGELFF.

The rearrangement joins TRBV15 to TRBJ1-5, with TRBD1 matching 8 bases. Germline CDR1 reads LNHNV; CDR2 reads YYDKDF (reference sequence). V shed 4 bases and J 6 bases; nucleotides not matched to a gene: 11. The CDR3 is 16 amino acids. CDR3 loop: CATSTKQGGVGQPQHF. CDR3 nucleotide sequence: TGTGCCACCAGCACAAAACAGGGGGGGGTCGGTCAGCCCCAGCATTTT. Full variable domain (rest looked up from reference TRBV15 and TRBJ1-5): DAMVIQNPRYQVTQFGKPVTLSCSQTLNHNVMYWYQQKSSQAPKLLFHYYDKDFNNEADTPDNFQSRRPNTSFCFLDIRSPGLGDTAMYLCATSTKQGGVGQPQHFGDGTRLSIL.

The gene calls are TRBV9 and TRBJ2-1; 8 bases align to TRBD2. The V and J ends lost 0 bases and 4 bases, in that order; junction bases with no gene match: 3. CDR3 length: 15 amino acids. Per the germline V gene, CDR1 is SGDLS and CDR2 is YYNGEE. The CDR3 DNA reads TGTGCCAGCAGCGTAGCGGGGGGGGTGTACAATGAGCAGTTCTTC. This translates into CASSVAGGVYNEQFF.

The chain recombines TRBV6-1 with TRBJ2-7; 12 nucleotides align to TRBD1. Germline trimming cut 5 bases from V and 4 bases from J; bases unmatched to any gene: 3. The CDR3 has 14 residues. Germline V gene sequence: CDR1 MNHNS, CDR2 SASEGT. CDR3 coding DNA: TGTGCCAGCAGTCGGGACAGGGGGCTGTACGAGCAGTACTTC. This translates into CASSRDRGLYEQYF.

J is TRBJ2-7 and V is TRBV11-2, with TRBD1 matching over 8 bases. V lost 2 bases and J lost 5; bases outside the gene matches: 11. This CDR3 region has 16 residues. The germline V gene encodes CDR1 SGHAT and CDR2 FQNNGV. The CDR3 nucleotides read TGTGCCAGCAGCTTAACGGGGCGCAGGGGGCTCCACGAGCAGTACTTC. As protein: CASSLTGRRGLHEQYF.

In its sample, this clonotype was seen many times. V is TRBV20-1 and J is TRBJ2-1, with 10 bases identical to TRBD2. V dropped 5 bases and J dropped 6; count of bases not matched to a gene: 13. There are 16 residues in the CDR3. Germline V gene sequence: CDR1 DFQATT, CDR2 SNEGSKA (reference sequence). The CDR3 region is CSAWASGSIFSNEQFF. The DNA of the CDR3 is TGCAGTGCTTGGGCTAGCGGGAGTATCTTCTCCAATGAGCAGTTCTTC.

DNA for the CDR3: TGTGCCAGCAGCCGGAGGGTTATGGGAGAGACCCAGTACTTC. This sequence encodes CASSRRVMGETQYF. The V call is TRBV6-2 or TRBV6-3, the J call TRBJ2-5; TRBD2 might be the D (6 bases). Trimming stripped 6 bases from V and 4 bases from J, with 15 bases between. The CDR3 length is 14 residues. Looked up from germline, CDR1 is MNHEY and CDR2 is SVGEGT.

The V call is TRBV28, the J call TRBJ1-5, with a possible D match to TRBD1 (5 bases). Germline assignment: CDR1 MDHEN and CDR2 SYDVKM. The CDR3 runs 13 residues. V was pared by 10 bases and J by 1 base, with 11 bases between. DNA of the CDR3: TGTGCCACCAAGGAGGGGAGCAATCAGCCCCAGCATTTT. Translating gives CATKEGSNQPQHF.

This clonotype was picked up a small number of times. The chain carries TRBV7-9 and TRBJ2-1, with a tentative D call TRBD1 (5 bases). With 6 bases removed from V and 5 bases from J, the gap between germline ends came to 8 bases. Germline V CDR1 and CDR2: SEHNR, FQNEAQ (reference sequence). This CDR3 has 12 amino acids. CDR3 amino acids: CASRWGNNEQFF. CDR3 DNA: TGTGCCAGCAGATGGGGCAACAATGAGCAGTTCTTC.

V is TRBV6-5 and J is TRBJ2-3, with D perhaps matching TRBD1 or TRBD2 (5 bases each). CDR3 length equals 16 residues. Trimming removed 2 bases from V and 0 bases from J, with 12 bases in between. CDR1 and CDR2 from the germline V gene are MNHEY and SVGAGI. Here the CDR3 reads CASSYQGPPSTDTQYF. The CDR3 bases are TGTGCCAGCAGTTACCAGGGACCCCCTAGCACAGATACGCAGTATTTT.

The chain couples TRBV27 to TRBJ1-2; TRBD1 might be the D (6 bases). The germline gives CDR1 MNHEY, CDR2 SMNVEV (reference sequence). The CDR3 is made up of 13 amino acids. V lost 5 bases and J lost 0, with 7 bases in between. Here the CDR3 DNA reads TGTGCCAGCAGTCGGACAGCTAACTATGGCTACACCTTC. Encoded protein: CASSRTANYGYTF.

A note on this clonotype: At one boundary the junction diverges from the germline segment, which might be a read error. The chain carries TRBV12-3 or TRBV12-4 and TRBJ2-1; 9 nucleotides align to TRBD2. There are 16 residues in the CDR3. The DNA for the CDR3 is TGTGCCAGCAGTTTTTGGGCGACAGGGCGGGGGGGTGAGCAGTTGTTC. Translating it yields CASSFWATGRGGEQLF.

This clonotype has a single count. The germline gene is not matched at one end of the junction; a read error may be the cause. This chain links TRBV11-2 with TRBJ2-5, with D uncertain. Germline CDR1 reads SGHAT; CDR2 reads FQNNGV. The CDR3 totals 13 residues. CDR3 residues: CAISLISLETQYF. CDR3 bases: TGTGCCATCAGCTTAATCTCGTTAGAGACCCAGTACTTC.

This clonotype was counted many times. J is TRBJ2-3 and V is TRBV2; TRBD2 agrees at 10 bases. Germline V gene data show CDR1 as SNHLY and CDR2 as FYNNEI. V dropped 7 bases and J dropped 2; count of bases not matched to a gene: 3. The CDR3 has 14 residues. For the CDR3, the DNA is TGTGCCAGCAAGGGACTAGCGAACACAGATACGCAGTATTTT. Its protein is CASKGLANTDTQYF.

CDR3 amino acids: CASSEKTGGQETQYF. The CDR3 DNA is TGTGCCAGCAGTGAAAAGACAGGGGGGCAAGAGACCCAGTACTTC. The chain employs TRBV12-3 or TRBV12-4 and TRBJ2-5; TRBD1 agrees at 9 bases. This CDR3 is 15 amino acids long. Trimming at V came to 5 bases and at J to 2 bases, leaving 6 bases not matched to a gene.

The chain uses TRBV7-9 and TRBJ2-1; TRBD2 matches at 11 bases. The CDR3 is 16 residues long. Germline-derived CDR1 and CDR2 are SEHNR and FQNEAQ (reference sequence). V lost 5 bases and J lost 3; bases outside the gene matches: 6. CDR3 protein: CASSLTGLADYNEQFF. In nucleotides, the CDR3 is TGTGCCAGCAGCCTTACGGGACTAGCGGACTACAATGAGCAGTTCTTC. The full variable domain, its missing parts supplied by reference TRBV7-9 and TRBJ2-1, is DTGVSQNPRHKITKRGQNVTFRCDPISEHNRLYWYRQTLGQGPEFLTYFQNEAQLEKSRLLSDRFSAERPKGSFSTLEIQRTEQGDSAMYLCASSLTGLADYNEQFFGPGTRLTVL.

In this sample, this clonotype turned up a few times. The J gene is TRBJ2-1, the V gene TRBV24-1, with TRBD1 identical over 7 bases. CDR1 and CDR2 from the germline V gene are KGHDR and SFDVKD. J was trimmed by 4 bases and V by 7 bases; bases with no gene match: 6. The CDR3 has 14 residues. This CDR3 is CATSEPGQYNEQFF. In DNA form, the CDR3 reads TGTGCCACCAGCGAACCGGGACAGTACAATGAGCAGTTCTTC.

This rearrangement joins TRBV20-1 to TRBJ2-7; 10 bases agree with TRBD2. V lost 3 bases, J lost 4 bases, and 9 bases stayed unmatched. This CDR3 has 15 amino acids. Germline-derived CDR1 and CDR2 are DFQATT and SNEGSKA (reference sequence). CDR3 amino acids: CSARAFPSGSYEQYF. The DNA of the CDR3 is TGCAGTGCTAGGGCCTTCCCTAGCGGGAGTTACGAGCAGTACTTC.

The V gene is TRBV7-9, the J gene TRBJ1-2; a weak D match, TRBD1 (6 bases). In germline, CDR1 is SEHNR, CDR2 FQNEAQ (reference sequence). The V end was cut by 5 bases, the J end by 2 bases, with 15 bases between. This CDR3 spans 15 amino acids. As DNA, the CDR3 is TGTGCCAGCAGCGATATCAGGGGAGCCAACTATGGCTACACCTTC. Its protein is CASSDIRGANYGYTF.

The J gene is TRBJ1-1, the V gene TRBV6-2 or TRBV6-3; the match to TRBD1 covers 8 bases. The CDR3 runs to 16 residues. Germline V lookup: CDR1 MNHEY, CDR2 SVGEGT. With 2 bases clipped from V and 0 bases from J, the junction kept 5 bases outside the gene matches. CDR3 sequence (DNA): TGTGCCAGCAGTTACCGCCGGGACAGGATGAACACTGAAGCTTTCTTT. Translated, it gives CASSYRRDRMNTEAFF.

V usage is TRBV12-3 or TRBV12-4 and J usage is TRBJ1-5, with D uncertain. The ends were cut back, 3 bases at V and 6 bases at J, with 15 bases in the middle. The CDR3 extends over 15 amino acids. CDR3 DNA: TGTGCCAGCAGTTTGCGGGTTTCGGCTAGTCAGCCCCAGCATTTT. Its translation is CASSLRVSASQPQHF.